The T cell receptor beta chain described here comes from a study of long-term antiretroviral therapy in people with HIV (dated by TCRdb to 2022 to 2024). Describing the broader study: The earliest samples were collected approximately a decade before the 2015 WHO recommendation for immediate ART, a period when ART was typically delayed until CD4 counts fell. Test extractions of a monoclonal T-cell line alongside fewer than 40 polyclonal samples showed no cross-contamination during QIAcube processing. Among the 30 or so participants with HIV, around 10 were female. A retrospective serial study tested whether ART initiation and durable HIV suppression were associated with changes in peripheral blood TRB repertoire composition and diversity. A total of 150 to 200 cryopreserved PBMC samples came from 30 or so adults with confirmed HIV infection and were collected serially over a mean of approximately six years (range 1-12).

The CDR3 measures 16 amino acids from cysteine to phenylalanine. The DNA shown is the 48-base CDR3, in frame from base 1. At the junction V is shortened by 6 bases and J by 0 bases, with 17 bases in between. CDR1 SNHLY and CDR2 FYNNEI are derived from the germline V gene. Overall study results and their limits: CDR3 length ranges in HIV repertoires were narrower than in controls, and network structure suggested an antigen-experienced repertoire with only a slight naive shift after ART. At every time point, the repertoire was dominated by expanded TRB clones first identified before ART initiation, although this dominance fluctuated and, in many PLHIV, declined after ART. Starting ART was linked to a significant rise in TRB diversity, yet even with long-term ART the diversity remained significantly lower than in transplant donor controls. Because pre-ART samples had limited cell numbers, unsorted PBMC were profiled rather than sorted CD4+ and CD8+ T cells. Owing to limited PBMC availability, only the TCR beta chain was sequenced, without alpha chain pairing. The samples were dated from about 2004 to 2018, and the ART regimens that were used may be less effective than current ART regimens. Inferences about post-ART repertoire changes are limited because no data were available on ART adherence, viral resistance or therapy changes.

Sequencing of the TRB variable region was done with the immunoSEQ hsTCRB v3.0 assay at survey level resolution. A depth of roughly 35,000-50,000 T-cell genomes per sample was targeted for TRB sequencing. TRB libraries were pooled and sequenced on an Illumina MiSeq using a v3 150-cycle kit. In the authors' own workflow: Analysis of repertoires was carried out in R inside a reproducible Nextflow workflow spanning QC, data transformation and analysis. Custom analyses were implemented in LymphoSeq2, an R package for AIRR-Seq data exploration. Several samples that produced fewer than 5000 total TRB sequences were removed, so 200 or so HIV repertoires were analyzed. Of the approximately 190 retained HIV repertoires, 59 were collected before and approximately 130 after ART initiation. Repertoires were downsampled to 5000 TRB nucleotide sequences, and summary statistics were averaged over 100 downsampling iterations. The analysis kept only TRB sequences whose CDR3 regions were at least seven amino acids long. Two measures captured diversity: a Shannon entropy-derived clonality score and the Gini coefficient. In repertoire networks, the top 5000 CDR3 amino acid sequences were linked whenever an edit distance of one separated two sequences. GLIPH2 predicted antigen specificity groups and MHC restriction for TRB CDR3 amino acid sequences. To flag known CMV, EBV, HIV or tissue antigen associations, CDR3 amino acid sequences were matched against VDJdb and McPAS-TCR. Pre-ART, post-ART and control groups were compared with Wilcoxon signed-rank tests and Holm-Bonferroni correction. TCRdb obtained this table from immuneACCESS and retained in-frame rearrangements with V and J assigned. These tables miss some clones; where compared with another copy, unresolved V genes account for less than half of the shortfall, and the remainder is unexplained. V and J calls and clone size are copied from that table; D and trimming were computed from the DNA. The sample yields roughly 16,000 clones; around three quarters were counted once. The ten largest clones represent 11% of the sample.

Comment on this clone: What antigen it recognizes has not been identified. No much larger clone exists at a distance of one base, and base qualities are not known.

To be included, a participant needed at least one PBMC sample from before ART initiation plus at least two post-ART samples. All participants with HIV were treated in the United States of America. Cryopreserved samples of 1-10 million PBMC were thawed and washed before DNA extraction. At the time of the earliest PBMC sample, participants with HIV were aged between roughly 20 and 60 years. PBMC samples from each participant spanned 1-4 timepoints before ART initiation and 2-8 timepoints after ART initiation, with a median of 7 samples. For every participant, serial HIV viral load, CD4+ T-cell count, ART history and demographic data were obtained. A Qiagen kit on a QIAcube was used to extract genomic DNA from unsorted PBMC, with samples processed in batches of 12.

The material sequenced was unsorted PBMCs, taken 2.3 years after starting antiretroviral therapy. The rearranged segments are TRBV2 and TRBJ1-2; the D region possibly corresponds to TRBD1 (6 bases align). The receptor's source is a middle-aged woman with HIV. The CDR3 here reads CASSLSRTATNYGYTF. The bases are TGTGCCAGCAGCCTGTCCCGGACAGCTACTAACTATGGCTACACCTTC.